A selection of T cell receptor beta chains follows, all from one sample in a study of cytomegalovirus exposure and HLA in healthy donors. Sequenced by immunoSEQ multiplex PCR; TCRdb stores in-frame clones only, minus some. The repertoire consists of some 190,000 clones, with 75% to 80% occurring once and the leading ten covering over 2%. The sequencing input was PBMCs. Every receptor here comes from a woman in her twenties or thirties in good health and CMV-seropositive. The CDR3 runs from the conserved cysteine through the conserved F or W. Fields, in order: J gene, V gene, D gene, clone size, CDR3 protein, CDR3 DNA. A D gene is named only where the DNA matches it firmly. Clone size is not always given. Where it is, it says once, few, many or a class for expanded clones.

j_gene: TRBJ2-1; v_gene: TRBV5-4; d_gene: NA; abundance: NA; CDR3aa: CASSVGTPHEQFF; CDR3nt: TGTGCCAGCAGCGTAGGGACTCCACATGAGCAGTTCTTC
j_gene: TRBJ2-6; v_gene: TRBV5-8; d_gene: TRBD1; abundance: NA; CDR3aa: CASSLGRGRVLGANVLTF; CDR3nt: TGTGCCAGCAGCTTGGGCAGGGGGCGGGTCCTTGGGGCCAACGTCCTGACTTTC
j_gene: TRBJ2-6; v_gene: TRBV5-4; d_gene: NA; abundance: NA; CDR3aa: CASSLIGANVLTF; CDR3nt: TGTGCCAGCAGCTTAATAGGGGCCAACGTCCTGACTTTC
j_gene: TRBJ1-1; v_gene: TRBV9; d_gene: NA; abundance: once; CDR3aa: CASSAGTPGYGLHTEAFF; CDR3nt: TGTGCCAGCAGCGCTGGGACTCCAGGGTACGGCTTGCACACTGAAGCTTTCTTT
j_gene: TRBJ2-7; v_gene: TRBV6-1; d_gene: TRBD1; abundance: NA; CDR3aa: CASSADWDRVSYEQYF; CDR3nt: TGTGCCAGCAGTGCCGACTGGGACAGGGTGTCCTACGAGCAGTACTTC
j_gene: TRBJ2-5; v_gene: TRBV11-3; d_gene: NA; abundance: NA; CDR3aa: CASSPGQQETQYF; CDR3nt: TGTGCCAGCAGCCCCGGACAGCAAGAGACCCAGTACTTC
j_gene: TRBJ2-7; v_gene: TRBV5-1; d_gene: TRBD2; abundance: NA; CDR3aa: CASSLAPSGRGGTYEQYF; CDR3nt: TGCGCCAGCAGCTTGGCGCCTAGCGGGAGGGGGGGAACCTACGAGCAGTACTTC
j_gene: TRBJ2-1; v_gene: TRBV28; d_gene: NA; abundance: NA; CDR3aa: CASSQTGRSEQFF; CDR3nt: TGTGCCAGCAGCCAAACGGGAAGGAGTGAGCAGTTCTTC
j_gene: TRBJ2-3; v_gene: TRBV9; d_gene: TRBD2; abundance: once; CDR3aa: CASSRTSGGAYGSADTQYF; CDR3nt: TGTGCCAGCAGCAGAACTAGCGGGGGGGCTTACGGTAGCGCAGATACGCAGTATTTT
j_gene: TRBJ1-3; v_gene: TRBV9; d_gene: TRBD1; abundance: NA; CDR3aa: CASSERDRGSGNTIYF; CDR3nt: TGTGCCAGCAGCGAGAGGGACAGGGGCTCTGGAAACACCATATATTTT
j_gene: TRBJ1-2; v_gene: TRBV6-5; d_gene: TRBD1; abundance: NA; CDR3aa: CATRGQGGGYTF; CDR3nt: TGTGCCACTAGAGGACAGGGAGGAGGCTACACCTTC
j_gene: TRBJ2-2; v_gene: TRBV28; d_gene: TRBD2; abundance: NA; CDR3aa: CASSFRSGRAAGELFF; CDR3nt: TGTGCCAGCAGTTTTCGCAGCGGGAGGGCCGCCGGGGAGCTGTTTTTT
j_gene: TRBJ2-7; v_gene: TRBV7-9; d_gene: NA; abundance: NA; CDR3aa: CASSLVRAGSYEQYF; CDR3nt: TGTGCCAGCAGCTTAGTTCGGGCGGGCAGCTACGAGCAGTACTTC
j_gene: TRBJ1-2; v_gene: TRBV5-6; d_gene: NA; abundance: NA; CDR3aa: CASSLAAKGAYTF; CDR3nt: TGTGCCAGCAGCTTGGCTGCAAAAGGGGCCTACACCTTC
j_gene: TRBJ1-5; v_gene: TRBV7-8; d_gene: NA; abundance: NA; CDR3aa: CASSLDIGTLQQPQHF; CDR3nt: TGTGCCAGCAGCTTAGATATAGGGACACTGCAACAGCCCCAGCATTTT
j_gene: TRBJ2-2; v_gene: TRBV7-9; d_gene: TRBD2; abundance: few; CDR3aa: CASRITSGKTGELFF; CDR3nt: TGTGCCAGCAGAATTACTAGCGGGAAAACCGGGGAGCTGTTTTTT
j_gene: TRBJ1-2; v_gene: TRBV5-5; d_gene: NA; abundance: NA; CDR3aa: CASSLVTGNYGYTF; CDR3nt: TGTGCCAGCAGCTTGGTGACGGGGAACTATGGCTACACCTTC
j_gene: TRBJ1-3; v_gene: TRBV30; d_gene: NA; abundance: NA; CDR3aa: CAWRTGALSGNTIYF; CDR3nt: TGTGCCTGGCGAACCGGAGCACTCTCTGGAAACACCATATATTTT
j_gene: TRBJ2-5; v_gene: TRBV18; d_gene: TRBD2; abundance: NA; CDR3aa: CASSPPGTSGETQYF; CDR3nt: TGTGCCAGCTCACCTCCTGGGACTAGCGGGGAGACCCAGTACTTC
j_gene: TRBJ2-7; v_gene: TRBV19; d_gene: TRBD2; abundance: NA; CDR3aa: CASSKRSLAGGVEQYF; CDR3nt: TGTGCCAGTAGTAAAAGGTCTCTAGCGGGAGGGGTTGAGCAGTACTTC
j_gene: TRBJ1-1; v_gene: TRBV5-6; d_gene: NA; abundance: NA; CDR3aa: CASSLGSVSYSGNTEAFF; CDR3nt: TGTGCCAGCAGCCTGGGATCTGTCTCTTATAGCGGGAACACTGAAGCCTTCTTT
j_gene: TRBJ2-1; v_gene: TRBV7-7; d_gene: NA; abundance: NA; CDR3aa: CASSLDSYNEQFF; CDR3nt: TGTGCCAGCAGCTTAGACAGCTACAATGAGCAGTTCTTC
j_gene: TRBJ1-2; v_gene: TRBV11-2; d_gene: TRBD1; abundance: NA; CDR3aa: CASSTLGQGHSYGYTF; CDR3nt: TGTGCCAGCAGCACCTTAGGACAGGGCCACTCCTATGGCTACACCTTC